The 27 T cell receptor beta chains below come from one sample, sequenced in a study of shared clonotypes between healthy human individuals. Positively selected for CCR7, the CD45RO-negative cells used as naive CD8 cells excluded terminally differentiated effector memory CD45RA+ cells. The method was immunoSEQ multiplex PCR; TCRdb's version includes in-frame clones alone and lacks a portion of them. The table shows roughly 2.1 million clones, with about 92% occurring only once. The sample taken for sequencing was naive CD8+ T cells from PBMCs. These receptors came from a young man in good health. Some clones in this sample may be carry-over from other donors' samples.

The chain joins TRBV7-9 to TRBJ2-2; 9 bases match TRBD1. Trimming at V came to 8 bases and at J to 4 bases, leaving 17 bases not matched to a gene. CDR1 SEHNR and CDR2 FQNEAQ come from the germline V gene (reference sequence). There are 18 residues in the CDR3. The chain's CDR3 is CASPPGQGAKRGTGELFF. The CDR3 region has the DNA TGTGCCAGCCCCCCGGGACAGGGCGCCAAAAGAGGCACCGGGGAGCTGTTTTTT.

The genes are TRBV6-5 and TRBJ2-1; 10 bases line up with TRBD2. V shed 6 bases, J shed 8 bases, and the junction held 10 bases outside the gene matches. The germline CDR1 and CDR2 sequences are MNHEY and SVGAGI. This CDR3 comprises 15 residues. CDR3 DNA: TGTGCCAGCAGCCCGCCGGGACTAGCGATCCATGAGCAGTTCTTC. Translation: CASSPPGLAIHEQFF.

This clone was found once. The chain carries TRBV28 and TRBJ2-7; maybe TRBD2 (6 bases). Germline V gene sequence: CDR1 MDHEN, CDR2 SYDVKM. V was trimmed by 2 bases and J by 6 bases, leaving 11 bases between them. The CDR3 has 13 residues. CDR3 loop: CASSLKEGIEQYF. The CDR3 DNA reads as TGTGCCAGCAGTTTAAAGGAGGGGATCGAGCAGTACTTC.

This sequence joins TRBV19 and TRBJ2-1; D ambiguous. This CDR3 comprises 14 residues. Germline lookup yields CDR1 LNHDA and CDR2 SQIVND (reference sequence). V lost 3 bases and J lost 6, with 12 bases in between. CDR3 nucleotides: TGTGCCAGTAGTATCTCCGATTGGGGCAATGAGCAGTTCTTC. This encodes CASSISDWGNEQFF.

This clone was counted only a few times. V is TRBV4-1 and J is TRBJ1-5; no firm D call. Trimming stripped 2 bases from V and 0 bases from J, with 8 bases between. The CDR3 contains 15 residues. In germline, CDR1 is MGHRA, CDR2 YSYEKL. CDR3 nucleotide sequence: TGCGCCAGCAGCCAACTTATTGATAGCAATCAGCCCCAGCATTTT. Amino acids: CASSQLIDSNQPQHF.

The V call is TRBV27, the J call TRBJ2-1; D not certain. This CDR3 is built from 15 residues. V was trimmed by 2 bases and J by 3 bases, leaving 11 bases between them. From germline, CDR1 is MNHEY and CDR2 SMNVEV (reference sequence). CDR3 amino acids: CASSLGMTDYNEQFF. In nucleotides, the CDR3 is TGTGCCAGCAGTTTAGGAATGACCGACTACAATGAGCAGTTCTTC.

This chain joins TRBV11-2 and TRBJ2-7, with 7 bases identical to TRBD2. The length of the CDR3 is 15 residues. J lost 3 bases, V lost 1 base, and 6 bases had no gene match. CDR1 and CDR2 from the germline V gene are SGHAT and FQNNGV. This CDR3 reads CASSLAAGEIYEQYF. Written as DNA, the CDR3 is TGTGCCAGCAGCTTAGCCGCGGGAGAAATCTACGAGCAGTACTTC. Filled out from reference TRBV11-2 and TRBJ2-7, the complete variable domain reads EAGVAQSPRYKIIEKRQSVAFWCNPISGHATLYWYQQILGQGPKLLIQFQNNGVVDDSQLPKDRFSAERLKGVDSTLKIQPAKLEDSAVYLCASSLAAGEIYEQYFGPGTRLTVT.

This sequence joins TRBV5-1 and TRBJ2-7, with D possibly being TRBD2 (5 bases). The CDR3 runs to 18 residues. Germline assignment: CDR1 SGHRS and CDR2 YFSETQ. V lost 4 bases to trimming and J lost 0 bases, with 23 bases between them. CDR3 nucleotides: TGCGCCAGCAGCCTCGATACACGAGAGCGGACCTACTCCTACGAGCAGTACTTC. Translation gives CASSLDTRERTYSYEQYF.

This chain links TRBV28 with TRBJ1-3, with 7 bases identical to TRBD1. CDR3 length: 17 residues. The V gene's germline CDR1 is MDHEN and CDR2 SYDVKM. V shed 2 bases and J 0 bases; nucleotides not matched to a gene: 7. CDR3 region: CASSLNDRARSGNTIYF. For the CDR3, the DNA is TGTGCCAGCAGTTTAAATGACAGGGCCCGCTCTGGAAACACCATATATTTT.

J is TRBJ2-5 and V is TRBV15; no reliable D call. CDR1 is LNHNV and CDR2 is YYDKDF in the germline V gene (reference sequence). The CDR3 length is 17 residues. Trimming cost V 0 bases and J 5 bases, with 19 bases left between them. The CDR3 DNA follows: TGTGCCACCAGCAGAGATTTCGAGCCCGTGTTGGGTGAGACCCAGTACTTC. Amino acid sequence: CATSRDFEPVLGETQYF. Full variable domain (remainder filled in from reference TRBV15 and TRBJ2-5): DAMVIQNPRYQVTQFGKPVTLSCSQTLNHNVMYWYQQKSSQAPKLLFHYYDKDFNNEADTPDNFQSRRPNTSFCFLDIRSPGLGDTAMYLCATSRDFEPVLGETQYFGPGTRLLVL.

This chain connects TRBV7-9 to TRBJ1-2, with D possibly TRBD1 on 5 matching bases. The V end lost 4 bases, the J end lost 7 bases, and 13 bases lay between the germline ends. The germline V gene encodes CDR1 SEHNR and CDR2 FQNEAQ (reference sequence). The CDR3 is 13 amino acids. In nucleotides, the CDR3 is TGTGCCAGCAGCTCAGCCCGGGACGGTGGCTACACCTTC. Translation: CASSSARDGGYTF.

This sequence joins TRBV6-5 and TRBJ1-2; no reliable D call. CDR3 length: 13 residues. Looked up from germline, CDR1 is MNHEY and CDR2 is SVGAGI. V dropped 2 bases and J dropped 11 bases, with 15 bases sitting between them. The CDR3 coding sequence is TGTGCCAGCAGTTACGGCGAGGGTCTAGGTTACACCTTC. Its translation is CASSYGEGLGYTF.

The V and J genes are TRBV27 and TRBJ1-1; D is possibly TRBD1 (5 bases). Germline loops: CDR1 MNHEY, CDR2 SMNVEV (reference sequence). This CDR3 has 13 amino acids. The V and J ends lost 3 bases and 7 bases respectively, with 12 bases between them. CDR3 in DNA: TGTGCCAGCAGTTTGGGGGGTCCGGGTGAAGCTTTCTTT. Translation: CASSLGGPGEAFF.

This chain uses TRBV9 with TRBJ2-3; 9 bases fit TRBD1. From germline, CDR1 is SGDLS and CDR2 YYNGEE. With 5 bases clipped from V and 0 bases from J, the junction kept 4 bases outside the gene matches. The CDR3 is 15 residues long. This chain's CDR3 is CASRPGTGSTDTQYF. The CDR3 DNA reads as TGTGCCAGCAGGCCCGGGACAGGGAGCACAGATACGCAGTATTTT. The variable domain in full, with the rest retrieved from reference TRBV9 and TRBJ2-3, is DSGVTQTPKHLITATGQRVTLRCSPRSGDLSVYWYQQSLDQGLQFLIQYYNGEERAKGNILERFSAQQFPDLHSELNLSSLELGDSALYFCASRPGTGSTDTQYFGPGTRLTVL.

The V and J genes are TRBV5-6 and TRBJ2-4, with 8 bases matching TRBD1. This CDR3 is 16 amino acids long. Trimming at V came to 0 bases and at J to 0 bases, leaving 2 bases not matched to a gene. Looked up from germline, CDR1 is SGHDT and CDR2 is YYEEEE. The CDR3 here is CASSLGQGIAKNIQYF. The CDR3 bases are TGTGCCAGCAGCTTGGGACAGGGGATAGCCAAAAACATTCAGTACTTC.

In DNA form, the CDR3 reads TGTGCCAGCAGTCATCCCTATCAGTCCTACGAGCAGTACTTC. Its protein product is CASSHPYQSYEQYF. The V and J genes are TRBV28 and TRBJ2-7; D uncertain. Germline V CDR1 and CDR2: MDHEN, SYDVKM. Trimming left V 5 bases short and J 1 base short, with 12 bases between. The length of the CDR3 is 14 residues. Using reference TRBV28 and TRBJ2-7 for the parts outside the CDR3, the full variable domain is DVKVTQSSRYLVKRTGEKVFLECVQDMDHENMFWYRQDPGLGLRLIYFSYDVKMKEKGDIPEGYSVSREKKERFSLILESASTNQTSMYLCASSHPYQSYEQYFGPGTRLTVT.

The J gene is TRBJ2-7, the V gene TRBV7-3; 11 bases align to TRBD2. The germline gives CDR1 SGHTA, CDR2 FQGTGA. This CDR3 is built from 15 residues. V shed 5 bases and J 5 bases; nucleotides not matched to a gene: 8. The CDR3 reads CASSPKTSGINEQYF. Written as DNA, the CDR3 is TGTGCCAGCAGCCCGAAGACTAGCGGGATTAACGAGCAGTACTTC.

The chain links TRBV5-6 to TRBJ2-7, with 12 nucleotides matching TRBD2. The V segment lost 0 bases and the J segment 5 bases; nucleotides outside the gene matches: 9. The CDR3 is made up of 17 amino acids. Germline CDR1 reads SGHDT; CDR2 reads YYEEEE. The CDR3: CASSLGLAGVFSHEQYF. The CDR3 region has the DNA TGTGCCAGCAGCTTGGGACTAGCGGGAGTCTTTTCGCACGAGCAGTACTTC.

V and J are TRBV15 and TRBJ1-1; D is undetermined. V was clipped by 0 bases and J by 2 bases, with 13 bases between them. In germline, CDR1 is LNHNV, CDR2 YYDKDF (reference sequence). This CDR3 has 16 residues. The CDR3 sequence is CATSRDISSVNTEAFF. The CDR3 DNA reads TGTGCCACCAGCAGAGATATTTCATCGGTTAACACTGAAGCTTTCTTT. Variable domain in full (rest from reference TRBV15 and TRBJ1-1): DAMVIQNPRYQVTQFGKPVTLSCSQTLNHNVMYWYQQKSSQAPKLLFHYYDKDFNNEADTPDNFQSRRPNTSFCFLDIRSPGLGDTAMYLCATSRDISSVNTEAFFGQGTRLTVV.

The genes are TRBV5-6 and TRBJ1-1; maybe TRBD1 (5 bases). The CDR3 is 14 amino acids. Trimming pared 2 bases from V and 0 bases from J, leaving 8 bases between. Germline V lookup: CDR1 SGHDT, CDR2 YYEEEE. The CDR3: CASSFRQLNTEAFF. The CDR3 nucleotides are TGTGCCAGCAGCTTCCGACAGCTGAACACTGAAGCTTTCTTT.

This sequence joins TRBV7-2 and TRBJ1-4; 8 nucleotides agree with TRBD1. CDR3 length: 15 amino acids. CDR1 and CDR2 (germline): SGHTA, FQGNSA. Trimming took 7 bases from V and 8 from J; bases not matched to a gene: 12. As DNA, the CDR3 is TGTGCCAGCACCGACAGAACAGGGGGAAAAGAAAAACTGTTTTTT. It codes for CASTDRTGGKEKLFF.

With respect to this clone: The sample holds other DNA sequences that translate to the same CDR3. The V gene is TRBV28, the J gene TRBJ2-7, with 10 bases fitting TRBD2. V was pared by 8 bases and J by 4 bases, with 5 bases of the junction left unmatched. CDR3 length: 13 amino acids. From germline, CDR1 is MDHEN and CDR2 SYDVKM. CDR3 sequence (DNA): TGTGCCAGCTCCAGCGGGAGGGCATACGAGCAGTACTTC. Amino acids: CASSSGRAYEQYF.

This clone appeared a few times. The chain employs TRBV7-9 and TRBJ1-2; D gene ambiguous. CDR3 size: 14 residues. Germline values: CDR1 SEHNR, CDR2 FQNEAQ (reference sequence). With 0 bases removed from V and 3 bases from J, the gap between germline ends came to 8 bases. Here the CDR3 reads CASSLAGRDYGYTF. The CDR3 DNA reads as TGTGCCAGCAGCTTAGCGGGCAGAGACTATGGCTACACCTTC.

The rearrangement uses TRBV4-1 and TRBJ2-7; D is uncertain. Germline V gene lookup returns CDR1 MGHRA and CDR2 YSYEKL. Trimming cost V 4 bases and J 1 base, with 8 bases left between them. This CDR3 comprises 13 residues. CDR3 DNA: TGCGCCAGCAGCCCCTCACTTTCCTACGAGCAGTACTTC. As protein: CASSPSLSYEQYF.

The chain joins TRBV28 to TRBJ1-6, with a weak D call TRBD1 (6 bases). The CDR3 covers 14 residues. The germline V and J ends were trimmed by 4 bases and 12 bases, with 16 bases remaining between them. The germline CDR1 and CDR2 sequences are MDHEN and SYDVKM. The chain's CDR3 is CASSSISTGQPLHF. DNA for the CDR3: TGTGCCAGCAGTTCCATCTCAACAGGGCAACCCCTCCACTTT.

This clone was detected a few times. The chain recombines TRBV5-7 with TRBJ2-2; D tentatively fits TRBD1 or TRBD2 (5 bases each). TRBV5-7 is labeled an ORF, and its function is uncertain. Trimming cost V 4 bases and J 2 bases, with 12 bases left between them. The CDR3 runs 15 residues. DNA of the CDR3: TGTGCCAGCAGCCTCAGGGACCCTAACACCGGGGAGCTGTTTTTT. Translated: CASSLRDPNTGELFF.

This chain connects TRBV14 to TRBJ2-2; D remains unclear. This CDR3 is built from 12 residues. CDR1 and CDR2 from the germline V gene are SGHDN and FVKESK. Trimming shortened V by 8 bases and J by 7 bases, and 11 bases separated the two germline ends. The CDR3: CASQTQRGELFF. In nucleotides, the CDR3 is TGTGCCAGCCAAACCCAACGCGGGGAGCTGTTTTTT.